This T cell receptor (beta chain) is drawn from a study of blood T cell repertoires in COVID-19. Study context: The United States, Italy and Spain were the sources of the acute and convalescent COVID-19 samples. Sample material is recorded as cDNA or gDNA derived from T cells, B-cell-depleted T cells, or PBMCs.

Original processing notes: By means of reference gene primer amplification, nucleated cell counts were estimated. Sequencing used immunoSEQ multiplex PCR; TCRdb keeps in-frame clones, though not all of them. V and J calls and clone size follow that table, whereas D and trimming were derived from the DNA. Among tens of thousands of clones listed, roughly 88% were seen once. Germline V gene data show CDR1 as SGHRS and CDR2 as YFSETQ. V dropped 4 bases and J dropped 6; count of bases not matched to a gene: 3. This CDR3 is built from 13 residues. This TCR was recovered from a woman at least 80 years old with active or convalescent COVID-19. The sample consisted of peripheral blood. The J gene is TRBJ2-1, the V gene TRBV5-1; 8 bases are a match to TRBD1. CDR3 sequence: CASSLDRANEQFF. Here the CDR3 DNA reads TGCGCCAGCAGCCTGGACAGGGCCAATGAGCAGTTCTTC. Full variable domain (remainder filled in from reference TRBV5-1 and TRBJ2-1): KAGVTQTPRYLIKTRGQQVTLSCSPISGHRSVSWYQQTPGQGLQFLFEYFSETQRNKGNFPGRFSGRQFSNSRSEMNVSTLELGDSALYLCASSLDRANEQFFGPGTRLTVL.